This T cell receptor beta chain was retrieved from a study of T-cell reconstitution after alpha-beta-depleted transplantation in children. Overall study results and limits: Approximately two months post-transplant, alpha-beta T cells reportedly originated from several hundred expanded graft clones. It was newly produced T cells that mostly accounted for T-cell counts and diversity one year after transplant.

Preparation of the TCRbeta library used unique molecular identifiers. MiXCR, applied by TCRdb to the PCR reads, yields one record per CDR3 protein. The sample contains approximately 230,000 distinct CDR3 sequences, 24% of which appear only once. To note about this clonotype: Its target is not known.

The sample was PBMCs, mostly from graft donor cells, taken 360 days after TCRalphabeta/CD19-depleted stem cell transplant. This clonotype was obtained from a female patient aged 2-9 years who had a stem cell transplant for congenital amegakaryocytic thrombocytopenia, so the T cells may come from the graft donor.

The CDR3 protein is CASSLSGGTGFYEQYF. CDR3 nucleotide sequence: TGTGCCAGCAGTTTATCAGGCGGGACAGGGTTTTACGAGCAGTACTTC. The chain uses TRBV27 and TRBJ2-7; TRBD1 matches at 9 bases. Germline assignment: CDR1 MNHEY and CDR2 SMNVEV (reference sequence). V lost 0 bases, J lost 4 bases, and 7 bases stayed unmatched. This CDR3 spans 16 amino acids.